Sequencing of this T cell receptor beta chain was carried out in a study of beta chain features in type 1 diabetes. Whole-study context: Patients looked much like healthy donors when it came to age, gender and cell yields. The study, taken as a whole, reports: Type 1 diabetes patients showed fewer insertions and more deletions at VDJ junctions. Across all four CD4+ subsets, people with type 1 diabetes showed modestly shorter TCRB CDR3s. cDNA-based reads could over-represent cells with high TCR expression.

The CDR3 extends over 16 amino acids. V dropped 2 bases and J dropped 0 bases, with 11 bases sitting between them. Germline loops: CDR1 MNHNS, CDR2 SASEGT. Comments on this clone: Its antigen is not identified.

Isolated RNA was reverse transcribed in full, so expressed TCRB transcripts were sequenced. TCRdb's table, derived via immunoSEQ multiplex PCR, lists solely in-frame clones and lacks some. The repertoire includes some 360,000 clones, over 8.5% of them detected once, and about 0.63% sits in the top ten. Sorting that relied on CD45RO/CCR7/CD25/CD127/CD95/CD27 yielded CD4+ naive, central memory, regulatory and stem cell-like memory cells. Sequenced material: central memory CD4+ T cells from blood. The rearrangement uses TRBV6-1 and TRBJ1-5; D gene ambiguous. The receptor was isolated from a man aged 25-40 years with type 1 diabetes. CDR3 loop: CASSEQPGHSNQPQHF. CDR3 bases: TGTGCCAGCAGTGAACAACCAGGTCATAGCAATCAGCCCCAGCATTTT.